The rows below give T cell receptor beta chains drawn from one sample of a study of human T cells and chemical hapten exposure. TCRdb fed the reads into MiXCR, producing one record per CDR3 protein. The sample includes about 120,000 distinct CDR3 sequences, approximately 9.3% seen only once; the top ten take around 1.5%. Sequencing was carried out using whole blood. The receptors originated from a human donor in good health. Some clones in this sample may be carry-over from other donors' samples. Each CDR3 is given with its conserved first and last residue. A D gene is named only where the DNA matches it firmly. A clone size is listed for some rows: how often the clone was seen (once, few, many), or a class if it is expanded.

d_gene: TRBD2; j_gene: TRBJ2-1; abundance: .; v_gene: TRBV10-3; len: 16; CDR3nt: TGTGCCATCAGTGAGAGGACTAGCGGGGCCGTCAATGAGCAGTTCTTC; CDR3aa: CAISERTSGAVNEQFF
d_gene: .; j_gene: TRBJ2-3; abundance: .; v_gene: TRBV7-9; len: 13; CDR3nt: TGTGCCAGCAGCTTAGACGATACAGATACGCAGTATTTT; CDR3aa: CASSLDDTDTQYF
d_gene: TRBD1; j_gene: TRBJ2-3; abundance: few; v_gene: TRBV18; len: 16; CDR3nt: TGTGCCAGCTCACCACGTGGGACAGGGGGCACAGATACGCAGTATTTT; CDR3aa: CASSPRGTGGTDTQYF
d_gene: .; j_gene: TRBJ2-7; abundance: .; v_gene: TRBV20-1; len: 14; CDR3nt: TGCAGTGCTGTAAGCACAGGGACTACCTACGAGCAGTACTTC; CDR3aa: CSAVSTGTTYEQYF
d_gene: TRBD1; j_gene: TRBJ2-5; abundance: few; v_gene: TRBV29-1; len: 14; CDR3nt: TGCAGCGTTGCTGGGACAGGTGTACAAGAGACCCAGTACTTC; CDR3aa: CSVAGTGVQETQYF
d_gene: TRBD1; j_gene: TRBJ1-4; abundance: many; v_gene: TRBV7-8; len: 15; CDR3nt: TGTGCCAGCAGCTTACGAGTGACAGGGAATGAAAAACTGTTTTTT; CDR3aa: CASSLRVTGNEKLFF
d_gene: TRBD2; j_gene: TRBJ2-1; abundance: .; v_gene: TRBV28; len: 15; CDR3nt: TGTGCCAGCAGTCCCACTAGCGGGAGAACCAATGAGCAGTTCTTC; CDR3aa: CASSPTSGRTNEQFF
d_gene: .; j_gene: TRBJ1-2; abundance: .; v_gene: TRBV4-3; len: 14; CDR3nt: TGCGCCAGCAGCCAAGATCGGGGGGGGCGAGGCTACACCTTC; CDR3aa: CASSQDRGGRGYTF
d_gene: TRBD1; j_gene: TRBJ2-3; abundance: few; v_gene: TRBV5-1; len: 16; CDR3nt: TGCGCCAGCAGCGAGAAACGGACAGGGGCGACAGATACGCAGTATTTT; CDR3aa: CASSEKRTGATDTQYF
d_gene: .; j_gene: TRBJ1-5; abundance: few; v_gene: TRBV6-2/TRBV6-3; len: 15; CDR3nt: TGTGCCAGCAGTGACGGGCCAAGAGCAGGGCAGCCCCAGCATTTT; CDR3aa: CASSDGPRAGQPQHF
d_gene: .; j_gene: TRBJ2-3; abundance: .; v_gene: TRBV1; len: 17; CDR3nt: .; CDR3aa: CTSSQDRVAGGTDTQYF
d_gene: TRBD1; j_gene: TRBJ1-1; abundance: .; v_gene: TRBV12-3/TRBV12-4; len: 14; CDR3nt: TGTGCCAGCAGTTTTCCGGGACAGAGAATTGAAGCTTTCTTT; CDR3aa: CASSFPGQRIEAFF
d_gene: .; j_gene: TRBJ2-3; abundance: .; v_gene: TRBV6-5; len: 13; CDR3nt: TGTGCCAGCAGTTTCATATCCACAGATACGCAGTATTTT; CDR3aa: CASSFISTDTQYF
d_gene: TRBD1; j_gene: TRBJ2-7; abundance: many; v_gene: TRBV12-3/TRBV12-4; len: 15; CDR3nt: TGTGCCAGCAGTTCCCCGGGACAGGGGTCCCACGAGCAGTACTTC; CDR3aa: CASSSPGQGSHEQYF